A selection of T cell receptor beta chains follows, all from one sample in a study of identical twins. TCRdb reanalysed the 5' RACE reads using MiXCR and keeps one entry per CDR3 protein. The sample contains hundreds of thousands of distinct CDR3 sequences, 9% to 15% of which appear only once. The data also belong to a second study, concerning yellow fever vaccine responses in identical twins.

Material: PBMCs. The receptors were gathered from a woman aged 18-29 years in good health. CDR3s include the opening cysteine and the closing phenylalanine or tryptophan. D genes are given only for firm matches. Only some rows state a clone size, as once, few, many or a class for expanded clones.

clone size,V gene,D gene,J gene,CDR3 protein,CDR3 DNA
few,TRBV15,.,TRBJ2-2,CATSTHTGELFF,TGTGCCACCAGCACCCACACCGGGGAGCTGTTTTTT
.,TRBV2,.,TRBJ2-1,CASTLGLGGYNEQFF,TGTGCCAGCACCCTGGGGCTAGGGGGTTACAATGAGCAGTTCTTC
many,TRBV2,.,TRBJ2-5,CASREETQYF,TGTGCCAGCAGGGAAGAGACCCAGTACTTC
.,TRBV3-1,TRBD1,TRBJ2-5,CASSQVGPGTAQETQYF,TGTGCCAGCAGCCAAGTCGGCCCCGGGACAGCTCAAGAGACCCAGTACTTC
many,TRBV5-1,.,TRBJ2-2,CASSLTPSSNTGELFF,TGCGCCAGCAGCTTGACGCCCTCGTCGAACACCGGGGAGCTGTTTTTT
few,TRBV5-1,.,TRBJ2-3,CASSWEGVFTDTQYF,TGCGCCAGCAGCTGGGAGGGGGTTTTCACAGATACGCAGTATTTT
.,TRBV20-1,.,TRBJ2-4,CSATANLAKNIQYF,TGCAGTGCAACAGCCAACCTAGCCAAAAACATTCAGTACTTC
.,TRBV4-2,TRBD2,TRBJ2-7,CASSQVGSGTSDYEQYF,TGTGCCAGCAGCCAAGTAGGATCCGGGACTAGCGACTACGAGCAGTACTTC
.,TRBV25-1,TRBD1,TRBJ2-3,CASSRTGVKGRTDTQYF,TGTGCCAGCAGTCGGACAGGAGTTAAGGGCCGGACAGATACGCAGTATTTT
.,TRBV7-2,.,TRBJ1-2,CASSGQRSHKLDYGYTF,TGTGCCAGCAGCGGACAACGGAGTCACAAGTTGGACTATGGCTACACCTTC
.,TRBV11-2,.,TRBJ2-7,CASSLDRLSLGHEQYF,TGTGCCAGCAGCTTAGATCGTTTGAGTTTGGGCCACGAGCAGTACTTC
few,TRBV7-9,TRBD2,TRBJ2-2,CASSPLPGLGNTGELFF,TGTGCCAGCAGCCCCCTTCCGGGACTAGGTAACACCGGGGAGCTGTTTTTT
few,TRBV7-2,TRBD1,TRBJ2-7,CASSSGTGIGEQYF,TGTGCCAGCAGCTCCGGGACAGGGATCGGAGAGCAGTACTTC
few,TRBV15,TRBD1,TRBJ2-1,CATSRSTGVAYNEQFF,TGTGCCACCAGCAGAAGTACAGGGGTGGCCTACAATGAGCAGTTCTTC
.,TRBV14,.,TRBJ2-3,CASSQVLLRVPDTQYF,TGTGCCAGCAGCCAAGTCTTACTCCGGGTCCCAGATACGCAGTATTTT
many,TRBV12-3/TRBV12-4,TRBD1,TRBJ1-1,CASSPTGANTEAFF,TGTGCCAGCTCACCGACAGGGGCGAACACTGAAGCTTTCTTT
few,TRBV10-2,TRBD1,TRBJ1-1,CASRVWTGQNTEAFF,TGCGCCAGCAGGGTTTGGACAGGTCAGAACACTGAAGCTTTCTTT
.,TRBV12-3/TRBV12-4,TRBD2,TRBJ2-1,CASSFPKGSGGNNEQFF,TGTGCCAGCAGTTTCCCTAAAGGTAGCGGGGGAAACAATGAGCAGTTCTTC
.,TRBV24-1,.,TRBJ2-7,CATSESGARSSYEQYF,TGTGCCACCAGTGAATCTGGGGCCAGGTCCTCCTACGAGCAGTACTTC
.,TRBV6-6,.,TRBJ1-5,CASGRGGEPQHF,TGTGCCAGCGGACGGGGGGGCGAGCCCCAGCATTTT
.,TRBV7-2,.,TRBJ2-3,CASSLDPGTDTQYF,TGTGCCAGCAGCTTAGACCCAGGAACGGATACGCAGTATTTT
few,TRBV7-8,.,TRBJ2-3,CASSLAGSGNTDTQYF,TGTGCCAGCAGCTTAGCGGGTAGCGGTAACACAGATACGCAGTATTTT
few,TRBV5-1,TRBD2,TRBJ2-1,CASSLAIAGYNEQFF,TGCGCCAGCAGCTTGGCAATAGCGGGCTACAATGAGCAGTTCTTC
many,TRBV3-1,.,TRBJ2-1,CASSPTGWMNEQFF,TGTGCCAGCAGCCCCACCGGCTGGATGAATGAGCAGTTCTTC